Listed below are T cell receptor beta chains from one sample, sequenced in a study of blood T cell repertoires in COVID-19. Repertoires were generated with immunoSEQ multiplex PCR, while TCRdb's copy carries only in-frame clones and drops some. The sample shows about 93,000 clones, almost 90% of them seen only once. The specimen sequenced was peripheral blood. These receptors all stem from a human donor with active COVID-19. The donor label of this sample is uncertain. The CDR3 runs from the conserved cysteine through the conserved F or W.

v_call: TRBV28; j_call: TRBJ1-4; cdr3_aa: CASSSRLSQLFF
v_call: TRBV24-1; j_call: TRBJ2-2; cdr3_aa: CATSDTGTGVTGELFF
v_call: TRBV28; j_call: TRBJ2-5; cdr3_aa: CASHGLKPQETQYF
v_call: TRBV29-1; j_call: TRBJ1-1; cdr3_aa: CSVSRGTGVAGTEAFF
v_call: TRBV10-1; j_call: TRBJ2-2; cdr3_aa: CASSRDRNTGELFF
v_call: TRBV18; j_call: TRBJ1-3; cdr3_aa: CASSPDRFGPIYF
v_call: TRBV6-2/TRBV6-3; j_call: TRBJ1-5; cdr3_aa: CASSYPRTGTHSNQPQHF
v_call: TRBV6-5; j_call: TRBJ1-2; cdr3_aa: CASRQGDYGYTF
v_call: TRBV4-2; j_call: TRBJ2-1; cdr3_aa: CASSQAQALYNEQFF
v_call: TRBV19; j_call: TRBJ2-7; cdr3_aa: CASSMMLSSYEQYF
v_call: TRBV4-2; j_call: TRBJ2-3; cdr3_aa: CASSRGGGGRTDTQYF
v_call: TRBV28; j_call: TRBJ2-3; cdr3_aa: CASSKTGSSDTQYF
v_call: TRBV6-5; j_call: TRBJ1-2; cdr3_aa: CASSLWTGEDGYTF
v_call: TRBV28; j_call: TRBJ2-4; cdr3_aa: CASSLWQGSQVQYF
v_call: TRBV4-3; j_call: TRBJ2-2; cdr3_aa: CASSQELSAGVTTGELFF
v_call: TRBV24-1; j_call: TRBJ2-7; cdr3_aa: CATSGGFRDRDYEQYF
v_call: TRBV6-5; j_call: TRBJ2-3; cdr3_aa: CASSSAGWGVADTQYF
v_call: TRBV6-5; j_call: TRBJ2-2; cdr3_aa: CASSYGRAGTGELFF
v_call: TRBV9; j_call: TRBJ1-5; cdr3_aa: CASSRQNSNQPQHF